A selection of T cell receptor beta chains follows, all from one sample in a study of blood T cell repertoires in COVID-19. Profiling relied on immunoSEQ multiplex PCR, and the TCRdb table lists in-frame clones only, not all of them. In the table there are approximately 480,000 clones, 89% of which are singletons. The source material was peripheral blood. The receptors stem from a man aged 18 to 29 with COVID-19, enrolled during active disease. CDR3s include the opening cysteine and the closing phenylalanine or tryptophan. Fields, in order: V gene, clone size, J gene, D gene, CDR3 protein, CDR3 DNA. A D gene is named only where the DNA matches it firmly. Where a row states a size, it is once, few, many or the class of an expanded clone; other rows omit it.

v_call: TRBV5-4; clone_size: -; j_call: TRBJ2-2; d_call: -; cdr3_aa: CASSPLGTSTGELFF; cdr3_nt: TGTGCCAGCAGCCCCTTAGGGACATCCACCGGGGAGCTGTTTTTT
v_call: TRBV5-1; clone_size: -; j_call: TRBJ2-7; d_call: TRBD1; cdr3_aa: CASSWDSSYEQYF; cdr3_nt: TGCGCCAGCAGCTGGGACAGCAGCTACGAGCAGTACTTC
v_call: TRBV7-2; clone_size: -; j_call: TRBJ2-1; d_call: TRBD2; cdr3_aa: CASSQGLASYNEQFF; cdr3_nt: TGTGCCAGCAGCCAGGGACTAGCTTCCTACAATGAGCAGTTCTTC
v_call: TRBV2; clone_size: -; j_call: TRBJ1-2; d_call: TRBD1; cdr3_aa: CASSETGHYGYTF; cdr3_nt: TGTGCCAGCAGTGAGACAGGGCACTATGGCTACACCTTC
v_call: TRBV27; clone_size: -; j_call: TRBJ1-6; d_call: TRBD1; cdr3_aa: CASRSGTGSNSPLHF; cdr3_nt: TGTGCCAGCAGATCCGGGACAGGGTCCAATTCACCCCTCCACTTT
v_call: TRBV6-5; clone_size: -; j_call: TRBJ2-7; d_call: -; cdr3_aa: CASALGRFSYEQYF; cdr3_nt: TGTGCCAGTGCCCTGGGGCGCTTCTCCTACGAGCAGTACTTC
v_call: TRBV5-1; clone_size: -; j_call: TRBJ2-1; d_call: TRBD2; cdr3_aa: CASSMRTSGSEQFF; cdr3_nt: TGCGCCAGCAGCATGAGGACTAGCGGGAGCGAGCAGTTCTTC
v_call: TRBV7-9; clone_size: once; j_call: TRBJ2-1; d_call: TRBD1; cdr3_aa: CAGVTGAYNEQFF; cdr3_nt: TGTGCCGGCGTGACAGGGGCCTACAATGAGCAGTTCTTC
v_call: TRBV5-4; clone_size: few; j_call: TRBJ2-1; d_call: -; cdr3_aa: CASSLAEGEQFF; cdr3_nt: TGTGCCAGCAGCTTGGCCGAGGGTGAGCAGTTCTTC
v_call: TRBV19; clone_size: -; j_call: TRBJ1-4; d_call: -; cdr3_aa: CASSTVGEDEKLFF; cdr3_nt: TGTGCCAGTAGCACGGTCGGGGAGGATGAAAAACTGTTTTTT
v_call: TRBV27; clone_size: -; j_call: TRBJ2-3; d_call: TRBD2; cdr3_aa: CASSFAGGRTTQYF; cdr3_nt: TGTGCCAGCAGTTTTGCGGGGGGCCGAACTACGCAGTATTTT
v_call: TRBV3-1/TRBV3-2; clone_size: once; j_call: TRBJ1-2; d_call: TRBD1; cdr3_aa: CASSQWGQGAGGYTF; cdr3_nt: TGTGCCAGCAGCCAATGGGGACAGGGGGCGGGTGGCTACACCTTC
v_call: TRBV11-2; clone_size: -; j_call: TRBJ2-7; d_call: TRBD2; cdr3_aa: CASSPGLAGGVYEQYF; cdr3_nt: TGTGCCAGCAGCCCGGGACTAGCGGGAGGTGTATACGAGCAGTACTTC
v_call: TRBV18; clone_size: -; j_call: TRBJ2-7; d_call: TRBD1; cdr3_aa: CASSQGQIPYEQYF; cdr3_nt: TGTGCCAGCTCACAGGGACAGATACCTTACGAGCAGTACTTC
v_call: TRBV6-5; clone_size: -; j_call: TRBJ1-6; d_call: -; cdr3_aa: CASSYSHRNNSPLHF; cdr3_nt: TGTGCCAGCAGTTACTCGCACAGGAATAATTCACCCCTCCACTTT
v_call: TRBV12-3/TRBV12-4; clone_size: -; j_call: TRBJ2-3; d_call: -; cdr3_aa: CASSLGGIDTQYF; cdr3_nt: TGTGCCAGCAGTTTAGGAGGGATAGATACGCAGTATTTT
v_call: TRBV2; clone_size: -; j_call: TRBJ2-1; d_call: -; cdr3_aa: CASVQWAHEQFF; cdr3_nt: TGTGCCAGCGTACAGTGGGCCCATGAGCAGTTCTTC
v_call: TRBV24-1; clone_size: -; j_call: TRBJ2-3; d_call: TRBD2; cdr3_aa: CATSLAGLAGGSTDTQYF; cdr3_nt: TGTGCCACCAGTTTGGCGGGACTAGCGGGAGGAAGCACAGATACGCAGTATTTT
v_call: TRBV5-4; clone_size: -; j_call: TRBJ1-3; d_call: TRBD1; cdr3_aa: CASSSDRANEDTIYF; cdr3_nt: TGTGCCAGCAGTTCCGACAGGGCGAACGAAGACACCATATATTTT
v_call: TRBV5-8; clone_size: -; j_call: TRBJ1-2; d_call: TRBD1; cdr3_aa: CASSLGAGQGPNYGYTF; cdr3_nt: TGTGCCAGCAGCTTGGGCGCAGGACAGGGACCTAACTATGGCTACACCTTC
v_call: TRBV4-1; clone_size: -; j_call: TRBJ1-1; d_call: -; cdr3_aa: CASSQDGQRNTEAFF; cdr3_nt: TGCGCCAGCAGCCAAGATGGACAGCGTAACACTGAAGCTTTCTTT
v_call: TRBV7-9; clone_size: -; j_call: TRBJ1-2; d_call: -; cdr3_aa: CASSLGGRVDGYTF; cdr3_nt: TGTGCCAGCAGCTTAGGGGGCAGGGTGGACGGCTACACCTTC